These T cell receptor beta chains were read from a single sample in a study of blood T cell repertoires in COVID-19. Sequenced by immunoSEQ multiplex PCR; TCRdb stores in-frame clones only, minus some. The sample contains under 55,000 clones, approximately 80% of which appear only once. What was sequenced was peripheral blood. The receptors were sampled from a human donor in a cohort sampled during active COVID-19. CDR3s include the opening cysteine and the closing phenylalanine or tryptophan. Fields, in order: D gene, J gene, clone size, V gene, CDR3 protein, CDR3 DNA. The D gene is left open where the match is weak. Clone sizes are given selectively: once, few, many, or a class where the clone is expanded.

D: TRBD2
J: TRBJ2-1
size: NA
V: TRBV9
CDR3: CASSALLAGEDGAGEQFF
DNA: TGTGCCAGCAGCGCCCTACTAGCGGGAGAAGACGGTGCAGGTGAGCAGTTCTTC

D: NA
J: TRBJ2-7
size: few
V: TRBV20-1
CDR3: CSASKTGEAAYEQYF
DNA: TGCAGTGCTAGTAAGACAGGCGAAGCGGCCTACGAGCAGTACTTC

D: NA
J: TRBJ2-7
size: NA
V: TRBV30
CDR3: CAWSVGEGSGEQYF
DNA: TGTGCCTGGAGTGTAGGAGAAGGGTCGGGGGAGCAGTACTTC

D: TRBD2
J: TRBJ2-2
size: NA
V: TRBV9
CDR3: CASSVVAGEGTGELFF
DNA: TGTGCCAGCAGCGTGGTAGCGGGAGAAGGCACCGGGGAGCTGTTTTTT

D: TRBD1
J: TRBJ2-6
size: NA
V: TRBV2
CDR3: CASRRDSISGANVLTF
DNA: TGTGCCAGCAGGAGGGACAGCATCTCTGGGGCCAACGTCCTGACTTTC

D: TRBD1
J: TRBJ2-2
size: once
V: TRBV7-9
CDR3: CASSLAPTGTGTGELFF
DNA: TGTGCTAGCAGCTTAGCCCCGACCGGGACAGGGACCGGGGAGCTGTTTTTT

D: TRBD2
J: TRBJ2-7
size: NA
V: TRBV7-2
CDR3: CASSLVAGGSYEQYF
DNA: TGTGCCAGCAGCTTAGTAGCGGGAGGGAGCTACGAGCAGTACTTC

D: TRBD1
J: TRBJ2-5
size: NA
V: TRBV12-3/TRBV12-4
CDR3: CASSDRGETQYF
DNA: TGTGCCAGCAGTGACAGGGGGGAGACCCAGTACTTC

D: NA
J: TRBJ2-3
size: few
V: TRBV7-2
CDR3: CASSFYRGTDTQYF
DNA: TGTGCCAGCAGCTTCTACCGGGGCACAGATACGCAGTATTTT

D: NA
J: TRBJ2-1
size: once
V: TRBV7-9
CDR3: CASSLAELVNEQFF
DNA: TGTGCCAGCAGCTTAGCGGAGCTAGTCAATGAGCAGTTCTTC

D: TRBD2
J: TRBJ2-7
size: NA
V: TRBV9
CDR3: CASSVETSGIGEQYF
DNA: TGTGCCAGCAGCGTAGAGACTAGCGGGATTGGGGAGCAGTACTTC

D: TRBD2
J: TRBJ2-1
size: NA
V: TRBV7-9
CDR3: CASSRGLPDDEQFF
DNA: TGTGCCAGCAGCAGGGGACTACCGGACGATGAGCAGTTCTTC

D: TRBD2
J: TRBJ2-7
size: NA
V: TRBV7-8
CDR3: CASSPLSGRGPYEQYF
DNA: TGTGCCAGCAGTCCTCTCAGCGGGAGGGGGCCCTACGAGCAGTACTTC

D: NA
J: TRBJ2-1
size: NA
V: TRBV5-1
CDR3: CASSLGGRYNEQFF
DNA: TGCGCCAGCAGCTTAGGCGGGCGTTACAATGAGCAGTTCTTC

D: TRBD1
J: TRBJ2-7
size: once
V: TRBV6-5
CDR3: CASSFGGQGAYEQYF
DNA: TGTGCCAGCAGTTTCGGGGGACAGGGGGCCTACGAGCAGTACTTC

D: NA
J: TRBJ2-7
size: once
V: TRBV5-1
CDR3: CASSLGDRAGEQYF
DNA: TGCGCCAGCAGCTTGGGAGACAGGGCGGGGGAGCAGTACTTC